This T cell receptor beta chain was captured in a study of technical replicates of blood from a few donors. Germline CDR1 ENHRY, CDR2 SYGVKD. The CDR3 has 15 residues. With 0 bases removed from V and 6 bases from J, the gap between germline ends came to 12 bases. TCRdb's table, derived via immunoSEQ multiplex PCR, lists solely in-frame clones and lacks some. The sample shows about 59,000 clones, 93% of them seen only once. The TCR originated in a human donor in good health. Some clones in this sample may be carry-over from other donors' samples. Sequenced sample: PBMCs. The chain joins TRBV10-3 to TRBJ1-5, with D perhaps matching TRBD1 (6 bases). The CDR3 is CAISESGAVGQPQHF. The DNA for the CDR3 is TGTGCCATCAGTGAGTCGGGGGCCGTCGGTCAGCCCCAGCATTTT.